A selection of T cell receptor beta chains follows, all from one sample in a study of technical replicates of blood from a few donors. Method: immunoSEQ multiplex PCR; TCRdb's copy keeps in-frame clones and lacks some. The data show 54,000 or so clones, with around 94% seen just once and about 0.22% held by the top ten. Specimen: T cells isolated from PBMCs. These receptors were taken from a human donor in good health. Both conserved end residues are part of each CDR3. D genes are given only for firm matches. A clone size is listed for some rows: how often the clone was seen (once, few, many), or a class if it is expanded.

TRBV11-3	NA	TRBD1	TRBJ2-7	TGTGCCAGCAGCTTAGGGGACAGACAGCAGTACTTC	CASSLGDRQQYF
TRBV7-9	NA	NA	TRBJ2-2	TGTGCCAGCAGCTTCGACAGAATTAACACCGGGGAGCTGTTTTTT	CASSFDRINTGELFF
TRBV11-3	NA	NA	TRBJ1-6	TGTGCCAGCAGCCCGAGAGAGGGTAATTCACCCCTCCACTTT	CASSPREGNSPLHF
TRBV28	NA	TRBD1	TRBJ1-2	TGTGCCAGCAGGGGGACAGGGGAGAGTTGGGACTATGGCTACACCTTC	CASRGTGESWDYGYTF
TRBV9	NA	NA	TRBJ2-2	TGTGCCAGCAGCGTAGATCCTAGCCCGAACACCGGGGAGCTGTTTTTT	CASSVDPSPNTGELFF
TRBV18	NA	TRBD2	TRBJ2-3	TGTGCCAGCTCACCACCCCTAGCGGCGATCCCTTGGGCTACGCAGTATTTT	CASSPPLAAIPWATQYF
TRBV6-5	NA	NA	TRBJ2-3	TGTGCCAGCAGTTACTCGGTTCGCAGTCCAGATACGCAGTATTTT	CASSYSVRSPDTQYF
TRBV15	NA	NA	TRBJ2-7	TGTGCCACCAGCAGGGACCAGGGGGGTTACGAGCAGTACTTC	CATSRDQGGYEQYF
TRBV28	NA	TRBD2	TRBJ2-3	TGTGCCAGCAGCCGACTAGCGGAAGACACAGATACGCAGTATTTT	CASSRLAEDTDTQYF
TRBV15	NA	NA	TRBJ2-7	TGTGCCACCAGCAGAGATCGCAGGCGAGAGCAGTACTTC	CATSRDRRREQYF
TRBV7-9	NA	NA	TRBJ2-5	TGTGCCAGCAGCTTAGCGCCAACCCCGGGAGAGACCCAGTACTTC	CASSLAPTPGETQYF
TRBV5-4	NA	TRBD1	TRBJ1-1	TGTGCCAGCAGCCAGAATCCGGGACAGACTTTGAACACTGAAGCTTTCTTT	CASSQNPGQTLNTEAFF
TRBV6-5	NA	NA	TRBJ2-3	TGTGCCAGCAGTTACTCGGGGGGACGCCGAGCAGATACGCAGTATTTT	CASSYSGGRRADTQYF
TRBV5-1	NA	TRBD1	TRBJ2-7	TGCGCCAGCAGCTTGGGGACAGGGACAGGCGAGCAGTACTTC	CASSLGTGTGEQYF
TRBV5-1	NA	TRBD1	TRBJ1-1	TGCGCCAGCAGCTTACTTCAGGGGGAATACTTGAACACTGAAGCTTTCTTT	CASSLLQGEYLNTEAFF
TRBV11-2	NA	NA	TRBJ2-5	TGTGCCAGCAGCTTAGAGCGGCGTCTAGCGCAAGAGACCCAGTACTTC	CASSLERRLAQETQYF
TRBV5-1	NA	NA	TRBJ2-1	TGCGCCAGCAGCGCGGACTCCTCCTACAATGAGCAGTTCTTC	CASSADSSYNEQFF
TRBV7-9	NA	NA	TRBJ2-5	TGTGCCAGCAGCTACACGAAAGAGACCCAGTACTTC	CASSYTKETQYF
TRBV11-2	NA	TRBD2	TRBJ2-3	TGTGCCAGCAGCTTCCCAGCGGGGCCGCGCACAGATACGCAGTATTTT	CASSFPAGPRTDTQYF
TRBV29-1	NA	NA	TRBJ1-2	TGCAGCGTTGTAACCCAGGGGCCGGATGGCTACACCTTC	CSVVTQGPDGYTF
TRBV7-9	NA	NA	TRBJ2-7	TGTGCCAGCAGCGGTGACAGGATCGCACGCGAGCAGTACTTC	CASSGDRIAREQYF
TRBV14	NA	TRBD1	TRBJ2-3	TGTGCCAGCAGCCAGTTCCCGGTGGGACAGGTTATGGGTGATACGCAGTATTTT	CASSQFPVGQVMGDTQYF
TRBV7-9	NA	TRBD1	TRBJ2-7	TGTGCCAGCAGCAACCGCCGGGACAGGGGCTACGAGCAGTACTTC	CASSNRRDRGYEQYF
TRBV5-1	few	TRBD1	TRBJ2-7	TGCGCCAGCAGCATCCGGGACAGAACCTACGAGCAGTACTTC	CASSIRDRTYEQYF
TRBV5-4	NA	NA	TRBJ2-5	TGTGCCAGCAGCTTGGGGGTTGGGGGGGAGACCCAGTACTTC	CASSLGVGGETQYF
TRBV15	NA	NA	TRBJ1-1	TGTGCCACCAGCAGAGATCTCTCAGGGTACACTGAAGCTTTCTTT	CATSRDLSGYTEAFF
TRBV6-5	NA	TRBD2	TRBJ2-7	TGTGCCAGCAGCCCCGCGACTAGCGGGAGCCACGAGCAGTACTTC	CASSPATSGSHEQYF
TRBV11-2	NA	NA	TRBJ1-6	TGTGCCAGCAGTCGGCGGCTTACAGGTTCACCCCTCCACTTT	CASSRRLTGSPLHF
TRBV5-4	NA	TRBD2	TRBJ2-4	TGTGCCAGCAGCTTGACTAGCGACAAAAACATTCAGTACTTC	CASSLTSDKNIQYF
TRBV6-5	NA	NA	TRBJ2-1	TGTGCCAGCAGGCCGTCTAGTACTCCCAACAATGAGCAGTTCTTC	CASRPSSTPNNEQFF
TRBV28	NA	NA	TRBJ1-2	TGTGCCAGCAGTGATAGACAGGCGAGCTACACCTTC	CASSDRQASYTF
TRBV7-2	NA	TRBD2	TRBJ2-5	TGTGCCAGCAGCTTCGGCCCGGGACTAAAAGAGACCCAGTACTTC	CASSFGPGLKETQYF
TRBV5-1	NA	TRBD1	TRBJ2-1	TGCGCCAGCAGCACGGACAGGGAGTTCAATGAGCAGTTCTTC	CASSTDREFNEQFF
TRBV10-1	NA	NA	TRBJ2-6	TGCGCCAGCAGTGACGGGGTTGCTGGGGCCAACGTCCTGACTTTC	CASSDGVAGANVLTF
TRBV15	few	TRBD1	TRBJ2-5	TGTGCCACCAGCAGAGATCCGGGACAGGGTAGGAAGACCCAGTACTTC	CATSRDPGQGRKTQYF